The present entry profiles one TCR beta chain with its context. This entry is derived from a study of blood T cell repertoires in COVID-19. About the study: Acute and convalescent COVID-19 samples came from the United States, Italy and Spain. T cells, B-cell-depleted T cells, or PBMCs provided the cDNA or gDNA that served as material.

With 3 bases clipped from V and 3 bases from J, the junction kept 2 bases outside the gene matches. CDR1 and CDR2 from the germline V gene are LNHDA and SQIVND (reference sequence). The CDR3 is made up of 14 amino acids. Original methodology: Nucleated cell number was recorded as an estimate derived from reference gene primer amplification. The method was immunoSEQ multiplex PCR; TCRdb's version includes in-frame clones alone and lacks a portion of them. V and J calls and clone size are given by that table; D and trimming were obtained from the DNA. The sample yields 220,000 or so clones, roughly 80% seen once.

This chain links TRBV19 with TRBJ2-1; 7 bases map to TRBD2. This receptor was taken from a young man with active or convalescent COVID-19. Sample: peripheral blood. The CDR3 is CASSMGGVYNEQFF. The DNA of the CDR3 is TGTGCCAGTAGTATGGGGGGGGTCTACAATGAGCAGTTCTTC.